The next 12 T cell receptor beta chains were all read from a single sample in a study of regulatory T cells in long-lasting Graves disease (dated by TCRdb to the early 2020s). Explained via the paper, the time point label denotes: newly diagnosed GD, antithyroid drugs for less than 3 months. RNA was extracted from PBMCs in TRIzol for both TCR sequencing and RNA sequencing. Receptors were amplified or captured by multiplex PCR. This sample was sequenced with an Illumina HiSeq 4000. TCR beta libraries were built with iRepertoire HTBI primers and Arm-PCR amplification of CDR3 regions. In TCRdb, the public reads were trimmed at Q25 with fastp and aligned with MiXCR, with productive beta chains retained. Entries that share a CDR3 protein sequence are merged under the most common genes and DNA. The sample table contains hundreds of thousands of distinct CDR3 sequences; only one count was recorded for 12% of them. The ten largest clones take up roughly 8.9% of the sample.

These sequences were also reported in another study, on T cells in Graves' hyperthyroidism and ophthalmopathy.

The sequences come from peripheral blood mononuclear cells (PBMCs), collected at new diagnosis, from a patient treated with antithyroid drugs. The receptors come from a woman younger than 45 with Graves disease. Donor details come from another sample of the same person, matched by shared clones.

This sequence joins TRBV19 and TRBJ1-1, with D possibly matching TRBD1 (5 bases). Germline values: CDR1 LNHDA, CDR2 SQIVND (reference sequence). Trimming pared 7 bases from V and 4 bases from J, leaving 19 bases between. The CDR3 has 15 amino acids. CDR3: CASMGRGSQLTEAFF. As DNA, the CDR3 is TGTGCCAGTATGGGTCGGGGGTCGCAACTCACTGAAGCTTTCTTT.

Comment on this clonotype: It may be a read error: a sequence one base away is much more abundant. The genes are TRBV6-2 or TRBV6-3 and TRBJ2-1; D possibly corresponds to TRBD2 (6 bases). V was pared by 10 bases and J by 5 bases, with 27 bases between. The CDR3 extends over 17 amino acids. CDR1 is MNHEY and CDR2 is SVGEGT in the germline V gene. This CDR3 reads CATRRRDLLTYHNEQFF. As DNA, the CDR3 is TGTGCCACACGACGGAGGGACCTCCTAACCTACCACAATGAGCAGTTCTTC.

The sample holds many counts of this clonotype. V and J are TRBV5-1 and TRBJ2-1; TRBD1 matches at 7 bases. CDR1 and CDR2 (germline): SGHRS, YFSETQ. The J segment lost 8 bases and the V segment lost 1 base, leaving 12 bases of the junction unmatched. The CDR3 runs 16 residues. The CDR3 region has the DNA TGCGCCAGCAGCTTGCGATTGTTTCGGCAGGGGGATGAGCAGTTCTTC. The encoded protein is CASSLRLFRQGDEQFF.

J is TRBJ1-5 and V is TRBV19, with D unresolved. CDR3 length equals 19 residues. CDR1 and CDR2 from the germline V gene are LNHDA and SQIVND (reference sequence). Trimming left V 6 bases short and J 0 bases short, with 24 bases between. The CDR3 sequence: CASRMNSDPRHYSNQPQHF. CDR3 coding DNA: TGTGCCAGTAGGATGAACAGTGATCCCCGCCACTATAGCAATCAGCCCCAGCATTTT.

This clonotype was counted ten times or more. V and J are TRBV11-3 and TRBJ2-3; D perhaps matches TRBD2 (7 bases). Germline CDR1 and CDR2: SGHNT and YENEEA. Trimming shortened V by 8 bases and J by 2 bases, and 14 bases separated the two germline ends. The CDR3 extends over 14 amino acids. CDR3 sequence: CASGPGGLTDTQYF. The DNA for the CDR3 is TGTGCCAGCGGCCCGGGGGGCCTCACAGATACGCAGTATTTT.

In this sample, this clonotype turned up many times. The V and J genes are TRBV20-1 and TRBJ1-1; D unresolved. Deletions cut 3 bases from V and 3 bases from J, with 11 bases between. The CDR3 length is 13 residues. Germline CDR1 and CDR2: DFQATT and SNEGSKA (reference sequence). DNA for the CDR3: TGCAGTGCTAGCCGGCGGAGGTACACTGAAGCTTTCTTT. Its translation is CSASRRRYTEAFF.

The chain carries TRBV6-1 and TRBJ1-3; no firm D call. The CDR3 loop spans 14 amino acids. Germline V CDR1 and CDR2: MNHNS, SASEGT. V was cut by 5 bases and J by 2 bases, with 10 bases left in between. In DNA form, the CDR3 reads TGTGCCAGCAGTCCCGGGCCCCCTGGAAACACCATATATTTT. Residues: CASSPGPPGNTIYF.

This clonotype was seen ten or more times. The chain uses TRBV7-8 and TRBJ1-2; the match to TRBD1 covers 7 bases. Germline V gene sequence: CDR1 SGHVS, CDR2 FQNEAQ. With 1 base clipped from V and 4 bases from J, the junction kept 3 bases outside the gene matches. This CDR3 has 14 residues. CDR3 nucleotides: TGTGCCAGCAGCTTAGGGGGACAGCTCTATGGCTACACCTTC. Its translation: CASSLGGQLYGYTF.

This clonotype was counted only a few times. The CDR3 nucleotides read TGTGCCAGCAGCCTCAACACGAGGCGATGGGCGCAGTTCTTC. Translated, it gives CASSLNTRRWAQFF. The gene calls are TRBV14 and TRBJ2-1; D call uncertain. Germline V lookup: CDR1 SGHDN, CDR2 FVKESK. The germline V and J ends were trimmed by 4 bases and 12 bases, with 19 bases remaining between them. The CDR3 contains 14 residues.

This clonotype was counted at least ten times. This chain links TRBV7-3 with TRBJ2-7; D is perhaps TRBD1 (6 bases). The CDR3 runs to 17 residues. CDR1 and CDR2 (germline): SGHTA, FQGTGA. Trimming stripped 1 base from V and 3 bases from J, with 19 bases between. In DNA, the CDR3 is TGTGCCAGCAGCTTAAGGTCCGAGGGGGATTTGCGCTACGAGCAGTACTTC. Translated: CASSLRSEGDLRYEQYF.

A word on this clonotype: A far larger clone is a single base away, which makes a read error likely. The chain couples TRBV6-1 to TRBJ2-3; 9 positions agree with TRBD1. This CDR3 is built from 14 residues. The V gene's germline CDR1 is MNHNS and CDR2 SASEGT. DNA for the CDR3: TGTGGCAGCAGAGAACAGGGGGCCACAGATACGCAGTATTTT. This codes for CGSREQGATDTQYF.

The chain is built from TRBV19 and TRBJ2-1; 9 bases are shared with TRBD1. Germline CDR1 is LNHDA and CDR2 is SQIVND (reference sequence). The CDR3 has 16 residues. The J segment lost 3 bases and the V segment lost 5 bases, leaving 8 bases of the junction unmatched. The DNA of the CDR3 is TGTGCCAGTAGTCTCCACCCGGACAGGGGCTACAATGAGCAGTTCTTC. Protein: CASSLHPDRGYNEQFF. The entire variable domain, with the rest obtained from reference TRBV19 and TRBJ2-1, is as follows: DGGITQSPKYLFRKEGQNVTLSCEQNLNHDAMYWYRQDPGQGLRLIYYSQIVNDFQKGDIAEGYSVSREKKESFPLTVTSAQKNPTAFYLCASSLHPDRGYNEQFFGPGTRLTVL.